The 17 T cell receptor beta chains presented below share a single source sample, sequenced in a study of OX40 agonist ivuxolimab in advanced cancers. Measured with immunoSEQ multiplex PCR; TCRdb has only the in-frame clones, and not every one. The sample has approximately 50,000 clones; nearly 80% are singletons. The starting material was CD4+ or CD8+ T cells sorted from blood, obtained in a trial of the OX40 agonist ivuxolimab. These receptors came from an adult with an advanced solid tumor such as melanoma, head and neck, liver or kidney cancer.

This chain joins TRBV28 and TRBJ2-5; D gene ambiguous. The CDR3 contains 13 residues. The V end lost 4 bases, the J end lost 4 bases, and 10 bases lay between the germline ends. Germline V gives CDR1 MDHEN, CDR2 SYDVKM. In DNA, the CDR3 is TGTGCCAGCAGTTCCCGACCAGCAGAGACCCAGTACTTC. This gives the protein CASSSRPAETQYF.

The chain is built from TRBV27 and TRBJ2-7; D is possibly TRBD1 (7 bases). V was cut by 6 bases and J by 7 bases, with 19 bases left in between. The CDR3 covers 14 residues. CDR1 MNHEY and CDR2 SMNVEV come from the germline V gene (reference sequence). CDR3 sequence: CASRDNRGAGEQYF. CDR3 nucleotides: TGTGCCAGCAGGGATAACAGGGGTGCGGGGGAGCAGTACTTC.

The gene calls are TRBV7-2 and TRBJ2-1, with D perhaps matching TRBD2 (6 bases). Trimming pared 1 base from V and 9 bases from J, leaving 13 bases between. The CDR3 has 14 residues. Germline V gene data show CDR1 as SGHTA and CDR2 as FQGNSA. CDR3 DNA: TGTGCCAGCAGCTTAGATCCTAGCGTGGGTGAGCAGTTCTTC. Translated, it gives CASSLDPSVGEQFF.

The chain is built from TRBV13 and TRBJ2-1; 7 bases agree with TRBD2. The CDR3 has 19 residues. CDR1 and CDR2 (germline): PRHDT, FYEKMQ (reference sequence). The V and J ends lost 5 bases and 3 bases, in that order; junction bases with no gene match: 19. Written as DNA, the CDR3 is TGTGCCAGCAGCCCCTTTACCGCCACTTACCGGGACTACTACAATGAGCAGTTCTTC. Protein product: CASSPFTATYRDYYNEQFF.

CDR3 coding DNA: TGTGCCAGCAGCTCAGTTAAGCGGGGGCCGGCGAATGAGCAGTTCTTC. It translates to CASSSVKRGPANEQFF. The chain combines TRBV5-6 with TRBJ2-1, with 8 bases fitting TRBD2. V shed 3 bases and J 7 bases; nucleotides not matched to a gene: 12. Germline V gene lookup returns CDR1 SGHDT and CDR2 YYEEEE. The CDR3 has 16 residues. Supplemented by reference TRBV5-6 and TRBJ2-1, the full variable domain reads DAGVTQSPTHLIKTRGQQVTLRCSPKSGHDTVSWYQQALGQGPQFIFQYYEEEERQRGNFPDRFSGHQFPNYSSELNVNALLLGDSALYLCASSSVKRGPANEQFFGPGTRLTVL.

This clone has only a few counts. The V gene is TRBV18, the J gene TRBJ1-2, with D possibly matching TRBD1 (6 bases). Germline V gene lookup returns CDR1 KGHSH and CDR2 LQKENI. V lost 0 bases to trimming and J lost 6 bases, with 8 bases between them. The CDR3 runs to 13 residues. The CDR3 protein is CASSPPGTNGYTF. The CDR3 DNA is TGTGCCAGCTCACCACCCGGGACAAATGGCTACACCTTC. Using reference TRBV18 and TRBJ1-2 for the parts outside the CDR3, the full variable domain is NAGVMQNPRHLVRRRGQEARLRCSPMKGHSHVYWYRQLPEEGLKFMVYLQKENIIDESGMPKERFSAEFPKEGPSILRIQQVVRGDSAAYFCASSPPGTNGYTFGSGTRLTVV.

The rearrangement uses TRBV10-3 and TRBJ2-7; D remains unclear. Looked up from germline, CDR1 is ENHRY and CDR2 is SYGVKD. The V end lost 0 bases, the J end lost 1 base, and 7 bases lay between the germline ends. The CDR3 has 14 amino acids. DNA for the CDR3: TGTGCCATCAGTGAGTCCGGAGAGTCCTACGAGCAGTACTTC. It codes for CAISESGESYEQYF.

The genes are TRBV7-8 and TRBJ1-1; tentative D call: TRBD1 (6 bases). Looked up from germline, CDR1 is SGHVS and CDR2 is FQNEAQ. The V end was cut by 0 bases, the J end by 1 base, with 9 bases between. CDR3 length: 15 residues. The CDR3 DNA sequence: TGTGCCAGCAGCTTAGCAGGGGGACAGAACACTGAAGCTTTCTTT. Its protein is CASSLAGGQNTEAFF.

J is TRBJ2-7 and V is TRBV11-2; 8 nucleotides match TRBD1. The trim removed 1 base at V and 4 bases at J, leaving 6 bases unmatched. CDR1 is SGHAT, CDR2 FQNNGV, per germline. This CDR3 is built from 15 residues. The CDR3 region is CASSLARDRGYEQYF. CDR3 nucleotides: TGTGCCAGCAGCTTAGCGCGCGACAGGGGATACGAGCAGTACTTC.

The rearrangement links TRBV10-1 to TRBJ1-3; D gene unclear. V shed 4 bases and J shed 3 bases, with 13 bases lying between them. The CDR3 has 15 residues. Germline V gene data show CDR1 as WNHNN and CDR2 as SYGVQD (reference sequence). The CDR3 DNA sequence: TGCGCCAGCAGTGGCCCAACAGTCCTTGGAAACACCATATATTTT. Amino acids: CASSGPTVLGNTIYF.

This clone was observed a few times. This sequence joins TRBV6-5 and TRBJ2-2; D may match TRBD1 or TRBD2 (6 bases each). The CDR3 is made up of 13 amino acids. The germline V gene encodes CDR1 MNHEY and CDR2 SVGAGI. The V and J ends lost 6 bases and 8 bases respectively, with 13 bases between them. The CDR3 sequence: CASSRGLSGELFF. CDR3 sequence (DNA): TGTGCCAGCAGCAGGGGACTTAGTGGGGAGCTGTTTTTT.

Only a few counts were recorded for this clone. The chain is built from TRBV21-1 and TRBJ2-5; TRBD2, as called in the table, went unchecked against the DNA. TRBV21-1 counts as a pseudogene. The CDR3 runs 15 residues. The DNA for the CDR3 is TGTGCCAGCACCGATAGCGGGGGGGAACAAGAGACCCAGTACTTC. Protein sequence: CASTDSGGEQETQYF.

The chain carries TRBV18 and TRBJ1-1, with a possible D match to TRBD1 (5 bases). This CDR3 comprises 13 residues. Between the trimmed V and J ends, which lost 5 bases and 1 base, there was a span of 8 bases. Per the germline V gene, CDR1 is KGHSH and CDR2 is LQKENI. This CDR3 is CASSDDRNTEAFF. The CDR3 DNA reads as TGTGCCAGCTCAGACGACAGGAACACTGAAGCTTTCTTT.

V usage is TRBV7-3 and J usage is TRBJ1-2; 7 bases are shared with TRBD1. Germline V gene sequence: CDR1 SGHTA, CDR2 FQGTGA. The CDR3 sequence is 13 residues long. The V and J ends lost 5 bases and 2 bases, in that order; junction bases with no gene match: 2. The DNA for the CDR3 is TGTGCCAGCAGCGAGGGGGCAAACTATGGCTACACCTTC. Translating it yields CASSEGANYGYTF.

CDR3 sequence: CASSLEQGGWNQPQHF. In DNA form, the CDR3 reads TGTGCCAGCAGCTTAGAACAGGGAGGATGGAATCAGCCCCAGCATTTT. The chain combines TRBV7-8 with TRBJ1-5; a weak D match, TRBD1 (6 bases). Germline CDR1 SGHVS, CDR2 FQNEAQ. V lost 1 base and J lost 4, with 14 bases in between. The CDR3 is 16 amino acids.

V gene TRBV5-1 combines with J gene TRBJ2-1; TRBD1 matches 9 bases. This CDR3 contains 14 residues. With V trimmed by 4 bases and J by 7 bases, 6 bases remained unmatched. Germline V CDR1 and CDR2: SGHRS, YFSETQ. This CDR3 is CASSQDRGENEQFF. The CDR3 region has the DNA TGCGCCAGCAGCCAGGACAGGGGAGAAAATGAGCAGTTCTTC.

The genes are TRBV6-4 and TRBJ2-1; 11 bases map to TRBD2. The CDR3 spans 16 residues. The V and J ends lost 6 bases and 4 bases, in that order; junction bases with no gene match: 8. Germline CDR1 MRHNA, CDR2 SNTAGT. The CDR3 is CASRPKTSGAYNEQFF. The CDR3 coding sequence is TGTGCCAGCAGACCGAAGACTAGCGGGGCATACAATGAGCAGTTCTTC.